This passage covers 19 T cell receptor beta chains from one sample sequenced in a study of T cell clonotyping in hematopoietic cell transplantation. The protocol was immunoSEQ multiplex PCR, while the TCRdb copy is restricted to in-frame clones and leaves out a portion. This sample carries approximately 19,000 clones, around 86% of them seen once, and the ten largest clones take under 8.5%. Time point given: recipient sample about 28 days before transplant, after cytoreduction. The sample in question was peripheral blood mononuclear cells, obtained before stem cell transplant. The receptors stem from a man in his fifties or sixties with acute myeloid leukemia. Some clones in this sample may be carry-over from other donors' samples.

The chain is built from TRBV2 and TRBJ2-1; weak D call: TRBD2 (6 bases). Trimming cost V 1 base and J 9 bases, with 16 bases left between them. The CDR3 is 15 amino acids. Germline V CDR1 and CDR2: SNHLY, FYNNEI. The CDR3 region is CASSEVRGWTGEQFF. The CDR3 nucleotides are TGTGCCAGCAGTGAAGTACGGGGGTGGACGGGTGAGCAGTTCTTC.

The rearrangement links TRBV21-1 to TRBJ1-5. TRBV21-1 is noted as a pseudogene. This CDR3 has 13 residues. CDR3 sequence: CASSKVVNQPQHF. The CDR3 DNA sequence: TGTGCCAGCAGCAAGGTAGTCAATCAGCCCCAGCATTTT.

CDR3 nucleotide sequence: TGTGCCAGCAGCCAAGAAATGACAGCCTTTTCGTCCTATAATTCACCCCTCCACTTT. Translation: CASSQEMTAFSSYNSPLHF. V and J are TRBV4-2 and TRBJ1-6, with a tentative D call TRBD1 (5 bases). V was trimmed by 0 bases and J by 1 base, leaving 16 bases between them. Germline V gene lookup returns CDR1 LGHNA and CDR2 YNFKEQ. The CDR3 is 19 residues long.

V gene TRBV5-1 combines with J gene TRBJ2-7; perhaps TRBD2 as D (7 bases). The CDR3 runs to 15 residues. The V and J ends lost 0 bases and 4 bases respectively, with 14 bases between them. CDR1 and CDR2 from the germline V gene are SGHRS and YFSETQ. The CDR3 is CASSLEGGYLYEQYF. The CDR3 nucleotides read TGCGCCAGCAGCTTGGAGGGGGGGTATCTTTACGAGCAGTACTTC.

This clone occurred once. The chain is built from TRBV4-3 and TRBJ2-1, with 7 bases lining up with TRBD2. The CDR3 has 16 amino acids. Per the germline V gene, CDR1 is LGHNA and CDR2 is YSLEER. V shed 2 bases, J shed 2 bases, and the junction held 6 bases outside the gene matches. The CDR3 DNA is TGCGCCAGCAGCCAAAATAGCGGGCCCACCTACAATGAGCAGTTCTTC. It yields the protein CASSQNSGPTYNEQFF.

The rearrangement uses TRBV4-1 and TRBJ1-1; D remains ambiguous. Trimming cost V 4 bases and J 1 base, with 16 bases left between them. The CDR3 totals 16 residues. Germline assignment: CDR1 MGHRA and CDR2 YSYEKL. The CDR3 reads CASSPTPASRNTEAFF. The CDR3 region has the DNA TGCGCCAGCAGCCCAACCCCGGCCAGTCGGAACACTGAAGCTTTCTTT.

Judged by abundance, this clone is medium-sized. This chain connects TRBV9 to TRBJ2-5; 10 bases map to TRBD1. The junction had 11 bases not matched to a gene; V was cut back by 4 bases and J by 5 bases. Germline loops: CDR1 SGDLS, CDR2 YYNGEE. The CDR3 extends over 16 amino acids. CDR3 nucleotide sequence: TGTGCCAGCAGCCCACCCGGGACAGGGGTCGGGGAGACCCAGTACTTC. Its translation: CASSPPGTGVGETQYF.

The rearrangement joins TRBV5-6 to TRBJ2-7; D is possibly TRBD1 (6 bases). Between the trimmed V and J ends, which lost 4 bases and 7 bases, there was a span of 24 bases. From germline, CDR1 is SGHDT and CDR2 YYEEEE. The CDR3 totals 16 residues. Here the CDR3 DNA reads TGTGCCAGCAGCGGACTCCGGGACACCCTCGGAGGAGAGCAGTACTTC. This gives the protein CASSGLRDTLGGEQYF.

This chain connects TRBV5-1 to TRBJ2-7; tentative D call: TRBD2 (5 bases). This CDR3 comprises 14 residues. Germline V CDR1 and CDR2: SGHRS, YFSETQ. Trimming stripped 0 bases from V and 4 bases from J, with 11 bases between. This CDR3 is CASSLAGNQYEQYF. The CDR3 DNA reads as TGCGCCAGCAGCTTGGCGGGAAATCAATACGAGCAGTACTTC.

V and J are TRBV4-1 and TRBJ1-2; no clear D. The germline V gene has CDR1 MGHRA and CDR2 YSYEKL. The CDR3 runs to 12 residues. Trimming stripped 4 bases from V and 7 bases from J, with 10 bases between. The CDR3 spells CASSLGWGGYTF. In DNA, the CDR3 is TGCGCCAGCAGCCTTGGTTGGGGTGGCTACACCTTC.

The chain is built from TRBV5-4 and TRBJ1-2, with a possible D match to TRBD1 (6 bases). Trimming stripped 2 bases from V and 3 bases from J, with 14 bases between. The germline CDR1 and CDR2 sequences are SGHNT and YYREEE (reference sequence). The length of the CDR3 is 15 residues. The CDR3 loop is CASSFGWGLDYGYTF. In nucleotides, the CDR3 is TGTGCCAGCAGCTTTGGATGGGGGCTTGACTATGGCTACACCTTC.

The chain employs TRBV7-9 and TRBJ2-6; D is unclear. The CDR3 has 16 residues. Trimming stripped 4 bases from V and 0 bases from J, with 10 bases between. CDR1 is SEHNR and CDR2 is FQNEAQ in the germline V gene (reference sequence). The CDR3 sequence is CASSYPKGSGANVLTF. The CDR3 DNA follows: TGTGCCAGCAGCTACCCTAAGGGCTCTGGGGCCAACGTCCTGACTTTC.

This chain links TRBV28 with TRBJ1-5; D is undetermined. The CDR3 is 14 residues long. Germline V gene data show CDR1 as MDHEN and CDR2 as SYDVKM. Trimming left V 4 bases short and J 6 bases short, with 13 bases between. In nucleotides, the CDR3 is TGTGCCAGCAGTTCCCATGGCTTGGGTCAGCCCCAGCATTTT. Translated: CASSSHGLGQPQHF.

This chain connects TRBV28 to TRBJ1-5, with D uncertain. V was clipped by 7 bases and J by 3 bases, with 10 bases between them. This CDR3 contains 13 residues. Germline assignment: CDR1 MDHEN and CDR2 SYDVKM. Here the CDR3 DNA reads TGTGCCAGCAAGGAGGGTAACAATCAGCCCCAGCATTTT. Encoded protein: CASKEGNNQPQHF. The entire variable domain, with the rest obtained from reference TRBV28 and TRBJ1-5, is as follows: DVKVTQSSRYLVKRTGEKVFLECVQDMDHENMFWYRQDPGLGLRLIYFSYDVKMKEKGDIPEGYSVSREKKERFSLILESASTNQTSMYLCASKEGNNQPQHFGDGTRLSIL.

This clone was counted only a few times. The chain joins TRBV28 to TRBJ1-6, with unresolved D. Germline CDR1 and CDR2: MDHEN and SYDVKM. Trimming removed 2 bases at V and 7 bases at J, with 6 bases between. The CDR3 totals 13 residues. The CDR3 nucleotides read TGTGCCAGCAGTTTAACAGACAATTCACCCCTCCACTTT. Amino acid sequence: CASSLTDNSPLHF.

The rearrangement joins TRBV18 to TRBJ1-6; 8 nucleotides agree with TRBD1. The CDR3 consists of 13 residues. The V gene end was trimmed by 10 bases and the J gene end by 8 bases; junction bases not matched to a gene: 7. Germline CDR1 is KGHSH and CDR2 is LQKENI. The CDR3 bases are TGTGCCACCCGACAGACAGGGGATTCACCCCTCCACTTT. This gives the protein CATRQTGDSPLHF.

The chain links TRBV5-4 to TRBJ2-7, with TRBD1 matching over 8 bases. Losses at the gene ends were 3 bases for V and 4 bases for J; bases not matched to a gene: 6. This CDR3 comprises 14 residues. Germline CDR1 is SGHNT and CDR2 is YYREEE (reference sequence). CDR3 nucleotide sequence: TGTGCCAGCAGCTCCCAGGGGGCGGGGTACGAGCAGTACTTC. The encoded protein is CASSSQGAGYEQYF.

This chain links TRBV2 with TRBJ2-4; D not certain. This CDR3 has 16 residues. The germline V and J ends were trimmed by 7 bases and 0 bases, with 16 bases remaining between them. Germline V gene data show CDR1 as SNHLY and CDR2 as FYNNEI. CDR3: CASNSPQSKAKNIQYF. DNA for the CDR3: TGTGCCAGCAATTCGCCCCAGAGCAAAGCCAAAAACATTCAGTACTTC.

This chain connects TRBV4-3 to TRBJ1-3; D remains unclear. Germline V gene lookup returns CDR1 LGHNA and CDR2 YSLEER. V lost 0 bases, J lost 4 bases, and 4 bases lay in between. This CDR3 has 13 amino acids. CDR3 residues: CASSQERGNTIYF. The CDR3, as DNA: TGCGCCAGCAGCCAAGAAAGGGGAAACACCATATATTTT.